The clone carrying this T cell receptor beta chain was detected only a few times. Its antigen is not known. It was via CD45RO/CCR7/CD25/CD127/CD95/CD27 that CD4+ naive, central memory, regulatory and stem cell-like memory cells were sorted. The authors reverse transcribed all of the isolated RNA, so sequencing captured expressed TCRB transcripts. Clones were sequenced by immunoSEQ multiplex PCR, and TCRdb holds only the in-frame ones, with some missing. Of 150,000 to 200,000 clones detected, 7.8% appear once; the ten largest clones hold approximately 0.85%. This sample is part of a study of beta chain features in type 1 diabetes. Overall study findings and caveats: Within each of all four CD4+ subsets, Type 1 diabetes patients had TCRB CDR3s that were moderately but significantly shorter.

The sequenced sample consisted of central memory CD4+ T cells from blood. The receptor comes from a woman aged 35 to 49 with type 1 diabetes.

CDR3 protein: CASSPMQYTEAFF. CDR3 DNA sequence: TGTGCCAGCTCACCGATGCAGTACACTGAAGCTTTCTTT. The V and J genes are TRBV18 and TRBJ1-1; D is uncertain. Germline-derived CDR1 and CDR2 are KGHSH and LQKENI. The CDR3 length is 13 residues. The V and J ends lost 3 bases and 3 bases respectively, with 8 bases between them.